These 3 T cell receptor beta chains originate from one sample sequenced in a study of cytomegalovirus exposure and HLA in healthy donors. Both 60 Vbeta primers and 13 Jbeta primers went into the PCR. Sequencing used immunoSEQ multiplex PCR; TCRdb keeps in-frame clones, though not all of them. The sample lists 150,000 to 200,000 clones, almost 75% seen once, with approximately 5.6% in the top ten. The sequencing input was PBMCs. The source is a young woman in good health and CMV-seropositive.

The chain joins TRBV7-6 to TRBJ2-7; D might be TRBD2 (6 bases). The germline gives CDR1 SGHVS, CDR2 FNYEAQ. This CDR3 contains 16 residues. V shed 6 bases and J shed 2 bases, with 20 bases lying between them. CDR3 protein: CASSRGPGEGTYEQYF. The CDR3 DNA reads TGTGCCAGCAGTCGCGGGCCGGGAGAAGGGACCTACGAGCAGTACTTC.

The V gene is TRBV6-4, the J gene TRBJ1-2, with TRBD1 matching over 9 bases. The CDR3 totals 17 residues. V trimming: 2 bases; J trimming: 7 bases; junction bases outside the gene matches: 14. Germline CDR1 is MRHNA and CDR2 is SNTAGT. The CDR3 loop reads CASSDPTLEQGAGGYTF. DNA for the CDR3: TGTGCCAGCAGTGACCCGACCTTGGAACAGGGGGCCGGTGGCTACACCTTC.

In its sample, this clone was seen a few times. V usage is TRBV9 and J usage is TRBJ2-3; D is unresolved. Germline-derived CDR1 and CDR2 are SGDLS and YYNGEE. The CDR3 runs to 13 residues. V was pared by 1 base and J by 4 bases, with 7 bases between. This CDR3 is CASSVQVADTQYF. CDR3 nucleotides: TGTGCCAGCAGCGTACAGGTCGCAGATACGCAGTATTTT.